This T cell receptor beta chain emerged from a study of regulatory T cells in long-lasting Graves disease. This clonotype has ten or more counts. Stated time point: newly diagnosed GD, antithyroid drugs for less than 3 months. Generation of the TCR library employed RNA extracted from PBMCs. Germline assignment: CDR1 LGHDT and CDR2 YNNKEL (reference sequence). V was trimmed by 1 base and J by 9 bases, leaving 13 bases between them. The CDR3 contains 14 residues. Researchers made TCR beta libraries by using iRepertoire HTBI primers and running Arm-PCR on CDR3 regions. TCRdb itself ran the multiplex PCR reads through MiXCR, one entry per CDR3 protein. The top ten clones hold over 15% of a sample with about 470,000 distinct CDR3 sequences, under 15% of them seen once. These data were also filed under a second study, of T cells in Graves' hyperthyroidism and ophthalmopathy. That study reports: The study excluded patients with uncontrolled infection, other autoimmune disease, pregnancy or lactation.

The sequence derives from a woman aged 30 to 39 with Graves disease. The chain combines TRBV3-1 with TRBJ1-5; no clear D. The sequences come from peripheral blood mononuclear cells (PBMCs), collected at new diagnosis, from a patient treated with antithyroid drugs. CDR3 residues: CASSQVTGLGPQHF. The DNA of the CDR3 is TGTGCCAGCAGCCAAGTCACCGGGTTGGGGCCCCAGCATTTT.